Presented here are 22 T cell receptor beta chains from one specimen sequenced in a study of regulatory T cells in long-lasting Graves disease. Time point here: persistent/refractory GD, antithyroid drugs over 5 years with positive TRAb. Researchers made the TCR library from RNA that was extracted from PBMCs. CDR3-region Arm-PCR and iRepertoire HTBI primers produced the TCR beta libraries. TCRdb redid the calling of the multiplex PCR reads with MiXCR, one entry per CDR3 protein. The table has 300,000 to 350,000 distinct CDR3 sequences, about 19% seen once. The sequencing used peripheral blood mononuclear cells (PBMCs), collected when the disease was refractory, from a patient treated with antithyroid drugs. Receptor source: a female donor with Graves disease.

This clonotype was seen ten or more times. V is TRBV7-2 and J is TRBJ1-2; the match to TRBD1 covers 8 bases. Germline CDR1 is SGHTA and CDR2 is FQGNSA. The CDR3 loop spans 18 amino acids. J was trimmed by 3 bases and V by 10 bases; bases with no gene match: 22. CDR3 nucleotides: TGTGCCATCCGCCCCGACTTCCCGGACAGGGAGAAAGACTATGGCTACACCTTC. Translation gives CAIRPDFPDREKDYGYTF. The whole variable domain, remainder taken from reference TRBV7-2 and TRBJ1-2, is GAGVSQSPSNKVTEKGKDVELRCDPISGHTALYWYRQSLGQGLEFLIYFQGNSAPDKSGLPSDRFSAERTGGSVSTLTIQRTQQEDSAVYLCAIRPDFPDREKDYGYTFGSGTRLTVV.

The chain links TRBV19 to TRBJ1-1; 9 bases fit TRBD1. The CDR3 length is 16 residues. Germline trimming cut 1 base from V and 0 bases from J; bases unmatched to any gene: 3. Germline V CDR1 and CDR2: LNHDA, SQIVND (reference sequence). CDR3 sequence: CASSIGDRVMNTEAFF. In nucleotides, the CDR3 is TGTGCCAGTAGTATAGGGGACAGGGTCATGAACACTGAAGCTTTCTTT.

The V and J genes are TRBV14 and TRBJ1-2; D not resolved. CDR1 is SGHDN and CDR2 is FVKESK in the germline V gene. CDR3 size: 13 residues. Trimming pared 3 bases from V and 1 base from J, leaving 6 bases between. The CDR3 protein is CASSQLINYGYTF. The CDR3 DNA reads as TGTGCCAGCAGCCAGCTAATTAACTATGGCTACACCTTC.

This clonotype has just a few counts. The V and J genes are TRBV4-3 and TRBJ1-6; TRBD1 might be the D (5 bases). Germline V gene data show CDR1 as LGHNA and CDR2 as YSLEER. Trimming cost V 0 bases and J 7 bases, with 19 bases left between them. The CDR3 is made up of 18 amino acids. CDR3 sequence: CASSQDPRPQGANSPLHF. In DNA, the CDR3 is TGCGCCAGCAGCCAAGATCCACGCCCTCAGGGAGCCAATTCACCCCTCCACTTT.

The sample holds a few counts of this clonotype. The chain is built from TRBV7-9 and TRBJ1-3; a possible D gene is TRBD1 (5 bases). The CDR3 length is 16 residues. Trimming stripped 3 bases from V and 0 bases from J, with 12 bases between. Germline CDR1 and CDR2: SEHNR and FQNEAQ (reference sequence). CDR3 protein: CASSLGLLISGNTIYF. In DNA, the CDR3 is TGTGCCAGCAGCTTGGGACTCCTTATCTCTGGAAACACCATATATTTT.

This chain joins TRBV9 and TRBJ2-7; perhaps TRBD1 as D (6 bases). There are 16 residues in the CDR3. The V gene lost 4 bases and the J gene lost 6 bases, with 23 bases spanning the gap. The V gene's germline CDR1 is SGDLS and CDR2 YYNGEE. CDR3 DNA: TGTGCCAGCAGCCGGACCGCCGGGACAAGCTGGGGCGAGCAGTACTTC. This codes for CASSRTAGTSWGEQYF. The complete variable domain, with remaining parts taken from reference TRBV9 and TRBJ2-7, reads DSGVTQTPKHLITATGQRVTLRCSPRSGDLSVYWYQQSLDQGLQFLIQYYNGEERAKGNILERFSAQQFPDLHSELNLSSLELGDSALYFCASSRTAGTSWGEQYFGPGTRLTVT.

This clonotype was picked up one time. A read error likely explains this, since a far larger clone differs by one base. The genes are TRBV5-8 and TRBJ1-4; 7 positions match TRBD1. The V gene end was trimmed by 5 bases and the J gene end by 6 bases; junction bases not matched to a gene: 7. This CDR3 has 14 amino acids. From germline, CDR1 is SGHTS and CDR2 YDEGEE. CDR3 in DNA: TGTGCCAGCAGAGTAGGACAGGAGGATGAAAAACTGTTTTTT. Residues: CASRVGQEDEKLFF.

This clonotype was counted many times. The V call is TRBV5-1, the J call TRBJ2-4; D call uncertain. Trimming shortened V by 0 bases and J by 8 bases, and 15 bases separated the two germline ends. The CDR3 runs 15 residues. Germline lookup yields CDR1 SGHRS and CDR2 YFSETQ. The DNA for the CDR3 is TGCGCCAGCAGCTTGGGGGCATTGGGTCAGGACATTCAGTACTTC. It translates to CASSLGALGQDIQYF.

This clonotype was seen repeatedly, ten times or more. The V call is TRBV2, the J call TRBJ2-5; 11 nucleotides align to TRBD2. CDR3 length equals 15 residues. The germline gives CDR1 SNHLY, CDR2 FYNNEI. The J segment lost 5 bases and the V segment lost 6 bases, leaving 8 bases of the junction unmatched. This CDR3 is CASRTSGNPGETQYF. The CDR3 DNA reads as TGTGCCAGCAGGACTAGCGGGAACCCGGGGGAGACCCAGTACTTC.

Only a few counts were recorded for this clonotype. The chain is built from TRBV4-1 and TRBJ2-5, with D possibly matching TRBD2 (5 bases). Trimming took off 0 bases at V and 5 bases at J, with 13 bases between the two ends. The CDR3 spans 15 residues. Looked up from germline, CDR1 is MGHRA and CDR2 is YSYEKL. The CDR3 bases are TGCGCCAGCAGCCAAGATCGGGGTAATGGGGAGACCCAGTACTTC. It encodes CASSQDRGNGETQYF.

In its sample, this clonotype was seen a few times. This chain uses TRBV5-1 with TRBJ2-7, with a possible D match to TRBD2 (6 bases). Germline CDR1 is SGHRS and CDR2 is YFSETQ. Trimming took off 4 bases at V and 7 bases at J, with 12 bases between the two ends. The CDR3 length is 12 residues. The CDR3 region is CASSGGNLEQYF. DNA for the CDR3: TGCGCCAGCAGCGGGGGGAATCTGGAGCAGTACTTC.

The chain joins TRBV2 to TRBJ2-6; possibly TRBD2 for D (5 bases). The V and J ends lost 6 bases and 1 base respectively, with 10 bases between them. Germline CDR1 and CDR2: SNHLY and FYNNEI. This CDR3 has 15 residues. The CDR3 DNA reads TGTGCCAGCAGCCAACTAGGATCTGGGGCCAACGTCCTGACTTTC. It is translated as CASSQLGSGANVLTF.

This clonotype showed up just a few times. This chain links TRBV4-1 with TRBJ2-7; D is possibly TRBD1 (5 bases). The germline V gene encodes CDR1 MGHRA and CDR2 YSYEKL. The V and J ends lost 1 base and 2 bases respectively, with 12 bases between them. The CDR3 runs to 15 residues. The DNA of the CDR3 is TGCGCCAGCAGCCAAGGCCCAGGGCCGCCCTACGAGCAGTACTTC. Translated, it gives CASSQGPGPPYEQYF.

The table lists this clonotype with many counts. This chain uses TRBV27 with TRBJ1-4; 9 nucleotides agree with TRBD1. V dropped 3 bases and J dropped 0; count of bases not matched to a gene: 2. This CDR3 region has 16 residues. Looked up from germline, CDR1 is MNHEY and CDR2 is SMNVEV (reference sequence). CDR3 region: CASSLRTGATNEKLFF. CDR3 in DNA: TGTGCCAGCAGTTTGCGGACAGGGGCAACTAATGAAAAACTGTTTTTT.

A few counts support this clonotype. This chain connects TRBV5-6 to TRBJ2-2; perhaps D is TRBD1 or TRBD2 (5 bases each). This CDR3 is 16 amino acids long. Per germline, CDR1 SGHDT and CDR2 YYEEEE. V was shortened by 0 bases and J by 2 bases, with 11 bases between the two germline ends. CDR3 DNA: TGTGCCAGCAGCTTGGTGGGGACGGCAAACACCGGGGAGCTGTTTTTT. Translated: CASSLVGTANTGELFF.

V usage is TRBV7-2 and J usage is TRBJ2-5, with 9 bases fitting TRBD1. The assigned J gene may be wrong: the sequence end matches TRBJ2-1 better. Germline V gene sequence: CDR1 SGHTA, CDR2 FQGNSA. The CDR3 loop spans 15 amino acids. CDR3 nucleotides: TGTGCCAGCAGCTTATACAGGGGGCTAGGCAATGAGCAGTTCTTC. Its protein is CASSLYRGLGNEQFF.

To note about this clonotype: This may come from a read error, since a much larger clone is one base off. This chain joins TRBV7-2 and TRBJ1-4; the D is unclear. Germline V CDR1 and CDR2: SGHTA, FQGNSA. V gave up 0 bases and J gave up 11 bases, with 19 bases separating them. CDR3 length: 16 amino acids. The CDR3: CASSLAPGWQGEKLFF. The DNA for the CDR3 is TGTGCCAGCAGCTTAGCACCGGGATGGCAAGGAGAGAAACTGTTTTTT. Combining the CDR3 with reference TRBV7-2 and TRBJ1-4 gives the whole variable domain GAGVSQSPSNKVTEKGKDVELRCDPISGHTALYWYRQSLGQGLEFLIYFQGNSAPDKSGLPSDRFSAERTGGSVSTLTIQRTQQEDSAVYLCASSLAPGWQGEKLFFGSGTQLSVL.

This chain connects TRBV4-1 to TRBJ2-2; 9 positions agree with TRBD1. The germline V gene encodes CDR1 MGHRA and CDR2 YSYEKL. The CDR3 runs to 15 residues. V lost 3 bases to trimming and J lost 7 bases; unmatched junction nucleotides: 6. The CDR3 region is CASSHNRDRDGELFF. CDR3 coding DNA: TGCGCCAGCAGCCACAACCGGGACAGGGACGGGGAGCTGTTTTTT.

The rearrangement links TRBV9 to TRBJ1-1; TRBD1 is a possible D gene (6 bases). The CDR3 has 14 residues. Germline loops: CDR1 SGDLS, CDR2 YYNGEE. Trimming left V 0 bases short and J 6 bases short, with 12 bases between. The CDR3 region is CASSVVSRGPEAFF. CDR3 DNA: TGTGCCAGCAGCGTAGTGAGCAGGGGCCCTGAAGCTTTCTTT.

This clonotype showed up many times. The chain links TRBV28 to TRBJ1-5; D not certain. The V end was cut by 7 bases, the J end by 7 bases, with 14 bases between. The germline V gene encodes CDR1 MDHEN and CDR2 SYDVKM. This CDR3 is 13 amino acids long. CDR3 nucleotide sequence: TGTGCCAGCACCAGAGGGTTCGGGCAGCCCCAGCATTTT. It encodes CASTRGFGQPQHF.

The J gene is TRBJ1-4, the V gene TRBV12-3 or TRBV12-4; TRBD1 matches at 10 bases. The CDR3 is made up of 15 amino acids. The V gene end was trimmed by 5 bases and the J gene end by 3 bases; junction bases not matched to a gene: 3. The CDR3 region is CASSPGQGSNEKLFF. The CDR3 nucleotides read TGTGCCAGCAGTCCGGGACAGGGGTCTAATGAAAAACTGTTTTTT.

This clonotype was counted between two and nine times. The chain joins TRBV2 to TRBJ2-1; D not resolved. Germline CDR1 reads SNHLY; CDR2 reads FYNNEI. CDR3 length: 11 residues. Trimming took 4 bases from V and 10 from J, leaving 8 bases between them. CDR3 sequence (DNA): TGTGCCAGCAGTGCCCAGCGCGAGCAGTTCTTC. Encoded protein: CASSAQREQFF.